These 29 T cell receptor beta chains originate from one sample sequenced in a study of Graves' ophthalmopathy and Graves' hyperthyroidism. RNA transcripts yielded amplified TCR beta CDR3 regions. HTBI primers primed a first-round RT-PCR, and a second-round multiplex PCR followed. TCRdb re-derived calls from the multiplex PCR reads in MiXCR, one entry per CDR3 protein. Of about 420,000 distinct CDR3 sequences listed, roughly 21% are singletons. Input material: peripheral blood. These receptor sequences come from a woman between 18 and 30 years old with stable Graves' hyperthyroidism.

CDR3 sequence reads: CASSLAGQGPYEQYF. Written as DNA, the CDR3 is TGTGCCAGCAGTTTAGCGGGACAGGGGCCCTACGAGCAGTACTTC. This chain links TRBV12-3 or TRBV12-4 with TRBJ2-7; 10 bases are shared with TRBD1. The CDR3 is 15 amino acids. V lost 0 bases and J lost 2; bases outside the gene matches: 1.

The sample holds many counts of this clonotype. V is TRBV7-9 and J is TRBJ2-4; tentatively, D is TRBD2 (6 bases). Germline V lookup: CDR1 SEHNR, CDR2 FQNEAQ (reference sequence). V lost 1 base and J lost 4, with 17 bases in between. The CDR3 is 17 residues long. The CDR3 nucleotides read TGTGCCAGCAGCTTAGGGTTTTTGGAGGGGAGGAAAAACATTCAGTACTTC. Translation: CASSLGFLEGRKNIQYF.

The sample holds many counts of this clonotype. The V call is TRBV6-1, the J call TRBJ1-6; possible D gene TRBD1, 5 bases. V gave up 6 bases and J gave up 10 bases, with 22 bases separating them. Germline values: CDR1 MNHNS, CDR2 SASEGT. CDR3 length: 16 residues. CDR3: CASSQNLQGDGSPLHF. In nucleotides, the CDR3 is TGTGCCAGCAGCCAGAACTTGCAAGGGGACGGATCACCCCTCCACTTT.

The chain combines TRBV6-5 with TRBJ1-5, with no clear D. CDR1 is MNHEY, CDR2 SVGAGI, per germline. V was shortened by 6 bases and J by 7 bases, with 13 bases between the two germline ends. CDR3 length equals 13 residues. The CDR3 DNA reads TGTGCCAGCAGGTATAGACTCGGCCAGCCCCAGCATTTT. It yields the protein CASRYRLGQPQHF.

The table lists this clonotype with a count of one. One junction end does not reproduce the germline sequence, and a read error may be involved. The chain combines TRBV12-3 or TRBV12-4 with TRBJ1-1; unclear D gene. This CDR3 has 12 amino acids. CDR3 sequence: CASSFWTAEACF. The CDR3, as DNA: TGTGCCAGCAGTTTCTGGACGGCTGAAGCTTGCTTT.

This clonotype came up many times. This rearrangement joins TRBV25-1 to TRBJ2-7; D may be TRBD2 (6 bases). There are 13 residues in the CDR3. The germline V gene has CDR1 MGHDK and CDR2 SYGVNS. The ends were cut back, 2 bases at V and 2 bases at J, with 7 bases in the middle. CDR3 in DNA: TGTGCCAGCAGTGAACGGGAGACCTACGAGCAGTACTTC. Amino acid sequence: CASSERETYEQYF.

This clonotype has only one observation. The chain employs TRBV24-1 and TRBJ2-7, with 11 positions matching TRBD1. The junction had 6 bases not matched to a gene; V was cut back by 3 bases and J by 6 bases. Germline CDR1 and CDR2: KGHDR and SFDVKD. This CDR3 is built from 15 residues. The CDR3 sequence is CATSDGTGGVSEQYF. The CDR3 bases are TGTGCCACCAGTGATGGGACAGGGGGGGTCAGCGAGCAGTACTTC.

In its sample, this clonotype was seen a few times. With a much larger clone just one base away, this may be a read error. The chain combines TRBV28 with TRBJ2-2; D perhaps matches TRBD2 (5 bases). The CDR3 runs 15 residues. Germline CDR1 and CDR2: MDHEN and SYDVKM. The CDR3 loop reads CASRPAGGSAGELCF. The CDR3 nucleotides read TGTGCCAGCAGACCCGCCGGAGGTTCCGCCGGGGAGCTGTGTTTT.

This clonotype was found many times. This rearrangement joins TRBV12-3 or TRBV12-4 to TRBJ2-5; D might be TRBD1 or TRBD2, each matching 5 bases. CDR3 length equals 15 residues. With 6 bases removed from V and 1 base from J, the gap between germline ends came to 15 bases. In DNA form, the CDR3 reads TGTGCCAGCAGCTTGAGTCGGGGCCCCCAAGAGACCCAGTACTTC. Its protein is CASSLSRGPQETQYF.

This clonotype was detected many times. The CDR3 DNA sequence: TGTGCCAGCTCACCTCCGGGACAGGTTTACGAGCAGTACTTC. Translation gives CASSPPGQVYEQYF. The J gene is TRBJ2-7, the V gene TRBV18; 8 positions match TRBD1. CDR3 length equals 14 residues. Trimming at V came to 3 bases and at J to 4 bases, leaving 5 bases not matched to a gene. Germline V CDR1 and CDR2: KGHSH, LQKENI.

At least ten counts were recorded for this clonotype. The J gene is TRBJ2-2, the V gene TRBV20-1, with D possibly matching TRBD2 (6 bases). The CDR3 consists of 13 residues. In germline, CDR1 is DFQATT, CDR2 SNEGSKA (reference sequence). Trimming stripped 6 bases from V and 2 bases from J, with 10 bases between. CDR3 sequence (DNA): TGCAGTGCGTCGGGAGTAAACACCGGGGAGCTGTTTTTT. Its protein product is CSASGVNTGELFF.

This clonotype was seen ten or more times. J is TRBJ1-6 and V is TRBV4-3; tentative D call: TRBD1 (5 bases). The V gene lost 0 bases and the J gene lost 6 bases, with 15 bases spanning the gap. The germline V gene has CDR1 LGHNA and CDR2 YSLEER. This CDR3 region has 17 residues. The CDR3 DNA reads as TGCGCCAGCAGCCAAGACGTCCAGGGAGTCCCTAATTCACCCCTCCACTTT. It is translated as CASSQDVQGVPNSPLHF.

Only one count was recorded for this clonotype. The chain employs TRBV6-1 and TRBJ2-7; D gene unclear. Germline V gene lookup returns CDR1 MNHNS and CDR2 SASEGT. This CDR3 has 12 residues. V lost 7 bases and J lost 3, with 10 bases in between. The CDR3 is CASTQTYYEQYF. DNA of the CDR3: TGTGCCAGCACACAGACTTACTACGAGCAGTACTTC.

This clonotype has a handful of counts. This chain connects TRBV29-1 to TRBJ2-7; D call uncertain. The CDR3 loop spans 13 amino acids. V gave up 6 bases and J gave up 0 bases, with 12 bases separating them. Germline CDR1 reads SQVTM; CDR2 reads ANQGSEA. Here the CDR3 reads CSVTVSSSYEQYF. The CDR3 nucleotides read TGCAGCGTCACCGTGTCGAGCTCCTACGAGCAGTACTTC.

Concerning this clonotype: Being one base from a much bigger clone, this may be a read error. The chain links TRBV5-1 to TRBJ2-5, with D maybe TRBD1 (5 bases). Germline V lookup: CDR1 SGHRS, CDR2 YFSETQ. The length of the CDR3 is 16 residues. Here the CDR3 reads CASSLFSGLHQETRYF. CDR3 nucleotides: TGCGCCAGCAGCTTGTTCTCAGGGCTTCACCAAGAGACCCGGTACTTC.

The rearrangement links TRBV6-1 to TRBJ2-5; the match to TRBD1 covers 9 bases. Germline loops: CDR1 MNHNS, CDR2 SASEGT. Losses at the gene ends were 6 bases for V and 5 bases for J; bases not matched to a gene: 16. This CDR3 spans 17 amino acids. The CDR3 reads CASRTGTGFFSRETQYF. CDR3 DNA: TGTGCCAGCAGGACCGGGACAGGGTTTTTCTCCAGGGAGACCCAGTACTTC.

Many counts were recorded for this clonotype. The genes are TRBV5-5 and TRBJ2-7; 9 nucleotides align to TRBD1. The CDR3 consists of 15 residues. Trimming cost V 5 bases and J 1 base; bases outside gene matches: 7. Germline CDR1 reads SGHKS; CDR2 reads YYEKEE (reference sequence). The CDR3 bases are TGTGCCAGCAGTTTCACAGGGGGCTTATCCTACGAGCAGTACTTC. This codes for CASSFTGGLSYEQYF.

This clonotype was recorded many times. The V call is TRBV20-1, the J call TRBJ1-5; no clear D. Germline lookup yields CDR1 DFQATT and CDR2 SNEGSKA (reference sequence). Trimming left V 0 bases short and J 1 base short, with 13 bases between. The CDR3 covers 16 residues. In nucleotides, the CDR3 is TGCAGTGCTAGAGATGGAGGGCTCGGAAGCAATCAGCCCCAGCATTTT. Encoded protein: CSARDGGLGSNQPQHF.

This clonotype was counted ten times or more. DNA for the CDR3: TGTGCCTGGAGTGGGGGGGAAAATCAGCCCCAGCATTTT. Residues: CAWSGGENQPQHF. This rearrangement joins TRBV30 to TRBJ1-5, with D maybe TRBD1 (5 bases). The V end lost 1 base, the J end lost 4 bases, and 8 bases lay between the germline ends. The CDR3 spans 13 residues. CDR1 is GTSNPN, CDR2 SVGIG, per germline (reference sequence).

This clonotype appeared many times. The chain is built from TRBV11-1 and TRBJ1-2; TRBD1 agrees at 8 bases. The CDR3 covers 17 residues. Trimming took 5 bases from V and 6 from J; bases not matched to a gene: 17. The germline V gene has CDR1 SGHAT and CDR2 FQDESV (reference sequence). The DNA of the CDR3 is TGTGCCAGCAGCCCGGTGGGACAGGAAACTCTTACCCATGGCTACACCTTC. Protein: CASSPVGQETLTHGYTF.

This clonotype came up a few times. This sequence joins TRBV29-1 and TRBJ1-1, with 7 bases matching TRBD1. This CDR3 spans 13 amino acids. In germline, CDR1 is SQVTM, CDR2 ANQGSEA. Trimming cost V 7 bases and J 8 bases; bases outside gene matches: 13. The CDR3 loop reads CSARAGGRGEAFF. Written as DNA, the CDR3 is TGCAGCGCGCGCGCAGGGGGACGAGGGGAAGCTTTCTTT.

This clonotype was observed at least ten times. The rearrangement uses TRBV20-1 and TRBJ2-5; D is undetermined. CDR1 and CDR2 (germline): DFQATT, SNEGSKA (reference sequence). Trimming left V 6 bases short and J 5 bases short, with 10 bases between. The CDR3 sequence is 11 residues long. CDR3 residues: CSALGKETQYF. CDR3 DNA: TGCAGTGCCCTGGGGAAGGAGACCCAGTACTTC.

This clonotype has just a few counts. A read error may be the cause here, since a much bigger clone is one base away. This rearrangement joins TRBV6-5 to TRBJ2-5; 7 nucleotides line up with TRBD1. This CDR3 comprises 13 residues. Germline V gene data show CDR1 as MNHEY and CDR2 as SVGAGI. CDR3 protein: CASSSDREETKYF. CDR3 coding DNA: TGTGCCAGCAGTTCCGACAGGGAAGAGACCAAGTACTTC.

The genes are TRBV2 and TRBJ1-6, with TRBD1 matching 9 bases. In germline, CDR1 is SNHLY, CDR2 FYNNEI. This CDR3 has 16 residues. V was clipped by 3 bases and J by 6 bases; unmatched bases: 6. The CDR3 DNA reads TGTGCCAGCAGTGACCCACAGGGGGCGGCTAATTCACCCCTCCACTTT. Amino acids: CASSDPQGAANSPLHF.

The table lists this clonotype with many counts. V and J are TRBV7-9 and TRBJ1-2; D remains ambiguous. Deletions cut 1 base from V and 8 bases from J, with 11 bases between. Germline lookup yields CDR1 SEHNR and CDR2 FQNEAQ (reference sequence). This CDR3 contains 13 residues. This CDR3 reads CASSLERAGGYTF. CDR3 DNA sequence: TGTGCCAGCAGCTTAGAAAGGGCCGGGGGCTACACCTTC.

This clonotype came up many times. The chain employs TRBV12-3 or TRBV12-4 and TRBJ1-5; 7 nucleotides match TRBD1. V gave up 6 bases and J gave up 5 bases; unmatched junction bases: 7. The CDR3 spans 14 residues. The CDR3 loop is CASSTRDSDQPQHF. As DNA, the CDR3 is TGTGCCAGCAGCACCCGGGACAGTGATCAGCCCCAGCATTTT.

The gene calls are TRBV12-3 or TRBV12-4 and TRBJ1-1; 9 nucleotides align to TRBD1. V was pared by 4 bases and J by 4 bases, with 7 bases of the junction left unmatched. The CDR3 totals 15 residues. The CDR3 protein is CASSSLPGQGTEAFF. The CDR3 DNA reads TGTGCCAGCAGTTCGTTACCGGGACAGGGCACTGAAGCTTTCTTT.

The chain combines TRBV20-1 with TRBJ2-5, with a tentative D call TRBD1 (5 bases). Looked up from germline, CDR1 is DFQATT and CDR2 is SNEGSKA (reference sequence). V gave up 0 bases and J gave up 9 bases, with 14 bases separating them. The CDR3 is 13 residues long. CDR3 residues: CSARDPDEGAQYF. As DNA, the CDR3 is TGCAGTGCTAGAGATCCGGACGAAGGGGCCCAGTACTTC.

This clonotype was recorded many times. The CDR3 region is CSVMTGSTGELFF. CDR3 bases: TGCAGCGTTATGACAGGGAGCACCGGGGAGCTGTTTTTT. The rearrangement links TRBV29-1 to TRBJ2-2; TRBD1 agrees at 7 bases. Germline V gene sequence: CDR1 SQVTM, CDR2 ANQGSEA. The V gene end was trimmed by 5 bases and the J gene end by 4 bases; junction bases not matched to a gene: 4. The CDR3 has 13 residues.